This T cell receptor beta chain emerged from a study of T cells in Graves' hyperthyroidism and ophthalmopathy. The CDR3 extends over 14 amino acids. Germline V gives CDR1 SGDLS, CDR2 YYNGEE. V was trimmed by 2 bases and J by 2 bases, leaving 8 bases between them. Amplification yielded TCR beta CDR3 regions, with RNA transcripts as the source. First-round RT-PCR with HTBI primers amplified the TCR CDR3 region. Using its own MiXCR run on the multiplex PCR reads, TCRdb lists one record per CDR3 protein. Found here are some 370,000 distinct CDR3 sequences, approximately 18% of them singletons; the top ten hold almost 35%.

Source material: blood. This chain links TRBV9 with TRBJ1-3, with D possibly TRBD1 on 5 matching bases. The sequence was obtained from a young woman with Graves' hyperthyroidism that later progressed to Graves' ophthalmopathy. The CDR3 bases are TGTGCCAGCAGCGTCCCGGGGGCTGGAAACACCATATATTTT. Translation gives CASSVPGAGNTIYF.